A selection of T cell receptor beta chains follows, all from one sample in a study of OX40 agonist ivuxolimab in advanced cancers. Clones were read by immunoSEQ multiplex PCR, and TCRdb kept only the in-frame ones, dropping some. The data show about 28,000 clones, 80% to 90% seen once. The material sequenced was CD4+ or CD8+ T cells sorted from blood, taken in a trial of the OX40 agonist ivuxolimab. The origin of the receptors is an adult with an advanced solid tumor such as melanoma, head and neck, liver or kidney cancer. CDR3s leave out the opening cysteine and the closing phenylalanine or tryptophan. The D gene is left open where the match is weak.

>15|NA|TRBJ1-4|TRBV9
ASSRRQRASTNEKLF
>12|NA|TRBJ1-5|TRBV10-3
AISESLNNQPQH
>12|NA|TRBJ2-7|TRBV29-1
SVEEEGTAYEQY
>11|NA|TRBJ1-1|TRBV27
ASSPLGATEAF
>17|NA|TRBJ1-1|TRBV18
ASSPMSSGVVQMNTEAF
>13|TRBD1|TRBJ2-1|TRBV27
ASSPPGQAYNEQF
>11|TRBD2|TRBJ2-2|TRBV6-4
ASSRGGTGELF
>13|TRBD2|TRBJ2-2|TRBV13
ASSPWREGTGELF
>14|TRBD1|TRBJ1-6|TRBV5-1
ASSLLAGGQNSPLH
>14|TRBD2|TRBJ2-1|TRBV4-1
ASSQFSGTSNNEQF
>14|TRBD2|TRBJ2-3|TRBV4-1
ASSQTLGLAEDTQY
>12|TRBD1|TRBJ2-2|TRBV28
ASSPGTGTGELF
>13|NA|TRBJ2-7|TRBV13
ASSLGGEVAYEQY
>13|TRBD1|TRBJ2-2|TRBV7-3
ASSVGQGDTGELF
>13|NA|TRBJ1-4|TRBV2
ASSEYVGGLEKLF
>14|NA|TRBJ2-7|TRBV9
ASSARDSSHPYEQY
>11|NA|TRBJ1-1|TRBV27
ASSFIGTTEAF
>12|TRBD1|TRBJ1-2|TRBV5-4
ASSLDRRGYGYT
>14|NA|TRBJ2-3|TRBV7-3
ASSLGVGPAADTQY
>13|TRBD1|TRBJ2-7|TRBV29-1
SVEDLGTGSYEQY
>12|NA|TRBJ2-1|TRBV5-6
ASSLEVDSNEQF
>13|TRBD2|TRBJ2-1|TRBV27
ASSLSGSSYNEQF